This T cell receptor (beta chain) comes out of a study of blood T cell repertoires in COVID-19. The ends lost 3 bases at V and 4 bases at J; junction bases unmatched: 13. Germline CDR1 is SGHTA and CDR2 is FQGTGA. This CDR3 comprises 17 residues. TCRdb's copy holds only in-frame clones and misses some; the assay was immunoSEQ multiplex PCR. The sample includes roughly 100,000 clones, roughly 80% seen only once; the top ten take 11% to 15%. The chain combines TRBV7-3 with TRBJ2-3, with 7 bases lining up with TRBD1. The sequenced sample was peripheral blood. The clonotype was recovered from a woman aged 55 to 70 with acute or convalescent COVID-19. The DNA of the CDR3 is TGTGCCAGCAGCTTCACGGACAGGCCGGACCGCTCAGATACGCAGTATTTT. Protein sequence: CASSFTDRPDRSDTQYF.